This T cell receptor beta chain was observed in a study of T-cell reconstitution after alpha-beta-depleted transplantation in children. General study points: There were some patients whose high TCRbeta diversity at day 60 came from surviving recipient T cells and thymic progenitors. Reported findings indicate that, about two months after transplant, alpha-beta T cells came from several hundred expanded clones, which were derived from non-depleted graft cells. Most T-cell counts and diversity one year after the transplant came from T cells that were newly produced.

The CDR3 totals 15 residues. In germline, CDR1 is SGHDN, CDR2 FVKESK. Trimming stripped 4 bases from V and 8 bases from J, with 18 bases between. Comments on this clonotype: What it binds is not known.

The TCRbeta library incorporated unique molecular identifiers. TCRdb reprocessed the PCR reads with MiXCR, giving one entry per CDR3 protein. This table holds tens of thousands of distinct CDR3 sequences, roughly half found once. The source material was peripheral blood, sampled before TCRalphabeta/CD19-depleted stem cell transplant. The chain recombines TRBV14 with TRBJ2-1, with TRBD1 as a possible D gene (5 bases). The sequence derives from a boy under two years old with SCID, due to receive a stem cell transplant. CDR3 residues: CASSPRQPPRDEQFF. CDR3 in DNA: TGTGCCAGCAGCCCCCGACAGCCACCGCGCGATGAGCAGTTCTTC.